The clone carrying this TCR beta chain has just a few counts. This sample was included in a study of blood T cell repertoires in COVID-19. Study-level background: The origin of the acute and convalescent COVID-19 samples was the United States, Italy and Spain. T cells, B-cell-depleted T cells, or PBMCs supplied cDNA or gDNA.

TCRdb's copy holds only in-frame clones and misses some; the assay was immunoSEQ multiplex PCR. The sample shows more than 300,000 clones, 85% to 95% of them seen only once. Enrolled through a virtual design, the participants were between roughly 18 and 95 years of age and came from under 25 US areas. This CDR3 is 15 amino acids long. CDR1 LNHDA and CDR2 SQIVND come from the germline V gene (reference sequence). V lost 8 bases, J lost 10 bases, and 14 bases stayed unmatched. This chain links TRBV19 with TRBJ1-6; 7 nucleotides align to TRBD1. The TCR was taken from a woman in her 30s who had been exposed to COVID-19. Input material: PBMCs or T cells enriched from blood (not recorded which). CDR3: CASAYADRPSSPLHF. The CDR3, as DNA: TGTGCCAGTGCCTACGCGGACAGGCCTAGCTCACCCCTCCACTTT.